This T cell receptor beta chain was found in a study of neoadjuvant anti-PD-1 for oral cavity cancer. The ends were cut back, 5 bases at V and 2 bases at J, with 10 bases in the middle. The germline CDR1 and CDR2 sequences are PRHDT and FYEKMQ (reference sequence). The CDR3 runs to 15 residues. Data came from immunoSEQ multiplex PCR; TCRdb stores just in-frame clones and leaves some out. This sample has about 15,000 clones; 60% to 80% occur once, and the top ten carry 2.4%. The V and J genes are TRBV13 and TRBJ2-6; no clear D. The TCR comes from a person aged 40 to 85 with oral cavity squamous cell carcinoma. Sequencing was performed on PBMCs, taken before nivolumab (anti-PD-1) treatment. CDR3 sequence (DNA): TGTGCCAGCAGCCCCACGGTAACTGGGGCCAACGTCCTGACTTTC. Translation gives CASSPTVTGANVLTF.